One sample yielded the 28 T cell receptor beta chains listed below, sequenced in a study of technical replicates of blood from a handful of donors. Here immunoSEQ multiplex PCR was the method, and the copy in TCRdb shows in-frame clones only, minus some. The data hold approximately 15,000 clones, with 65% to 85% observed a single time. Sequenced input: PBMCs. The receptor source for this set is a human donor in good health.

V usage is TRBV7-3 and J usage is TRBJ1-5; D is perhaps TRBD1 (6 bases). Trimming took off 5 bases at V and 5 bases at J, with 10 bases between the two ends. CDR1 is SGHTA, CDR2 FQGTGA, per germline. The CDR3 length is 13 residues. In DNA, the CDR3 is TGTGCCAGCAGCAAGGACAGACATCAGCCCCAGCATTTT. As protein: CASSKDRHQPQHF.

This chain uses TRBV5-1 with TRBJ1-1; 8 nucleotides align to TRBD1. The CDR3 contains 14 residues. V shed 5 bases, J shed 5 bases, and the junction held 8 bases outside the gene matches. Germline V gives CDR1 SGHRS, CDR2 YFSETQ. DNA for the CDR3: TGCGCCAGCAGACCCGGACAGGGCATAACTGAAGCTTTCTTT. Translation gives CASRPGQGITEAFF.

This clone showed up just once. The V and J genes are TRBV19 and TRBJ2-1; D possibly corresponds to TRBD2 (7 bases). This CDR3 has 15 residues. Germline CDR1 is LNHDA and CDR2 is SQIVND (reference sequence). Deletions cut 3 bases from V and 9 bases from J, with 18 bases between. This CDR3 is CASSISGDYAGEQFF. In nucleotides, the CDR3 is TGTGCCAGTAGTATCTCAGGGGACTACGCAGGTGAGCAGTTCTTC. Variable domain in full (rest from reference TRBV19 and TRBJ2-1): DGGITQSPKYLFRKEGQNVTLSCEQNLNHDAMYWYRQDPGQGLRLIYYSQIVNDFQKGDIAEGYSVSREKKESFPLTVTSAQKNPTAFYLCASSISGDYAGEQFFGPGTRLTVL.

The CDR3 sequence is CASKKGAQNTEAFF. CDR3 DNA sequence: TGTGCCAGCAAAAAGGGGGCACAGAACACTGAAGCTTTCTTT. The chain is built from TRBV7-8 and TRBJ1-1; TRBD1 agrees at 7 bases. Germline CDR1 is SGHVS and CDR2 is FQNEAQ. This CDR3 is 14 amino acids long. Trimming removed 7 bases from V and 1 base from J; junction bases left unmatched: 6.

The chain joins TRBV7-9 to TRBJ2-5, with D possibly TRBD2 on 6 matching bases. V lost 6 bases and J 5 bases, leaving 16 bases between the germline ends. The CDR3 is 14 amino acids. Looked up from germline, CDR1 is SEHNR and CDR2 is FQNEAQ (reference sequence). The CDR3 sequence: CASSPPGSGETQYF. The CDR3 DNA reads TGTGCCAGCAGTCCTCCCGGGAGTGGGGAGACCCAGTACTTC.

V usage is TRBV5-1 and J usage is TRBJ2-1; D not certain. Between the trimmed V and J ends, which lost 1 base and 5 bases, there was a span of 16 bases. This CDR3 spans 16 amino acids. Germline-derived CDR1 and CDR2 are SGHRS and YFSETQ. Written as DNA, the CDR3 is TGCGCCAGCAGCTTGTTTGGCGGAACAAAAGACAATGAGCAGTTCTTC. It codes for CASSLFGGTKDNEQFF.

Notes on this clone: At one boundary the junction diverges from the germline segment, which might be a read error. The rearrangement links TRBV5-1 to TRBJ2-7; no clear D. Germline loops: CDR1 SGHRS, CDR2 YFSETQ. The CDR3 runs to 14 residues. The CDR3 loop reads CASSLKPLSWSAFF. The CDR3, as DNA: TGCGCCAGCAGCTTAAAGCCGCTGAGTTGGTCTGCTTTTTTC.

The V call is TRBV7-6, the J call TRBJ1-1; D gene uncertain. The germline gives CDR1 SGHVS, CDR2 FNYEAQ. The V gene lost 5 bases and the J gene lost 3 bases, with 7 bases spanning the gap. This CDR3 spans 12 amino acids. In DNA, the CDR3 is TGTGCCAGCAGCAAATTAGACACTGAAGCTTTCTTT. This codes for CASSKLDTEAFF.

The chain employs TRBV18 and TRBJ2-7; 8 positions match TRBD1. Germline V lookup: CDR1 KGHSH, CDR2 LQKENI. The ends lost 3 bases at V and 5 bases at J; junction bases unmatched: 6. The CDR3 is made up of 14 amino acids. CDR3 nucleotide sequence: TGTGCCAGCTCACCGCGGACAGGGAGGAACGAGCAGTACTTC. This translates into CASSPRTGRNEQYF.

Written as DNA, the CDR3 is TGTGCCAGCGGGCAGGGGATCAATGAGCAGTTCTTC. Amino acid sequence: CASGQGINEQFF. V usage is TRBV6-6 and J usage is TRBJ2-1, with D perhaps matching TRBD1 (6 bases). Germline V CDR1 and CDR2: MNHNY, SVGAGI (reference sequence). The germline V and J ends were trimmed by 8 bases and 6 bases, with 11 bases remaining between them. CDR3 length: 12 residues.

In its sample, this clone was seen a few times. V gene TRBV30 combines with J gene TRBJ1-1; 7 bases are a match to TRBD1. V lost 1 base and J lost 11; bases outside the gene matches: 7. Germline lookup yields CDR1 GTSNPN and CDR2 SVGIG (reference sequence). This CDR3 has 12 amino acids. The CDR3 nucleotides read TGTGCCTGGAGTGCGAATGACAGGGCCGCTTTCTTT. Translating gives CAWSANDRAAFF.

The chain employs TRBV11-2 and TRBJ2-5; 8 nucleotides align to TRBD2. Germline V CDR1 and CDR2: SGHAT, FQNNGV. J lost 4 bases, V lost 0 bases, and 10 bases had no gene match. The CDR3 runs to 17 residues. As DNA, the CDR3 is TGTGCCAGCAGCTTAGAAGGGGGGTGGCGGGAGGTAGAGACCCAGTACTTC. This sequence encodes CASSLEGGWREVETQYF. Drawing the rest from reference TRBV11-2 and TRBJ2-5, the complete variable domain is EAGVAQSPRYKIIEKRQSVAFWCNPISGHATLYWYQQILGQGPKLLIQFQNNGVVDDSQLPKDRFSAERLKGVDSTLKIQPAKLEDSAVYLCASSLEGGWREVETQYFGPGTRLLVL.

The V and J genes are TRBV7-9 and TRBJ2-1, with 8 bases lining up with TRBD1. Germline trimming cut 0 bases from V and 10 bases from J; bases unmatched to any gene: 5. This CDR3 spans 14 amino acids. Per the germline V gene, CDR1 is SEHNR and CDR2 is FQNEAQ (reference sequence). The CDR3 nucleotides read TGTGCCAGCAGCTTAGCCCTAGGGACAGGAGAGCAGTTCTTC. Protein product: CASSLALGTGEQFF.

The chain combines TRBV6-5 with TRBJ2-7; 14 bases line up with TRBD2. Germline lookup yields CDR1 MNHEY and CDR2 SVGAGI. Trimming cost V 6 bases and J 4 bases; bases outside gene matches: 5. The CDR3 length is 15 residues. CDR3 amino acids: CASSRLAGGQYEQYF. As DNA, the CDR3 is TGTGCCAGCAGCCGACTAGCGGGAGGGCAGTACGAGCAGTACTTC.

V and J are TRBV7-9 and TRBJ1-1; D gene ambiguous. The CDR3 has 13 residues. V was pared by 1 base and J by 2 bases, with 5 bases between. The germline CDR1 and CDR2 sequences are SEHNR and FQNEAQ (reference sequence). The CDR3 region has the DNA TGTGCCAGCAGCTTAGTACAAAACACTGAAGCTTTCTTT. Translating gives CASSLVQNTEAFF.

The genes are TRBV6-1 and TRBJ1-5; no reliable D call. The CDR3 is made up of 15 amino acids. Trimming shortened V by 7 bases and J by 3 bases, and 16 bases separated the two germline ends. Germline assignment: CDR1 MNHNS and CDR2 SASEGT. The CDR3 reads CASTHFHGNNQPQHF. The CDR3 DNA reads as TGTGCCAGCACCCACTTCCACGGGAACAATCAGCCCCAGCATTTT.

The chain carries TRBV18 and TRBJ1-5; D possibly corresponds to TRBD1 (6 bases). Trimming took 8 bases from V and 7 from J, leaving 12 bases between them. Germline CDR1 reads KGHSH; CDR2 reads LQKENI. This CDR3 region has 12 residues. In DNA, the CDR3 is TGTGCCAGCGCAGGGGAGAAGCAGCCCCAGCATTTT. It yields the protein CASAGEKQPQHF.

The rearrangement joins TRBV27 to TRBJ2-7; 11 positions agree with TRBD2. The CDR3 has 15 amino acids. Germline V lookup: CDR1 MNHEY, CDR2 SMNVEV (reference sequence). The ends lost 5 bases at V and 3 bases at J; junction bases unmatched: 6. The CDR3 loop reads CASSPRLAGNYEQYF. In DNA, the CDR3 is TGTGCCAGCAGTCCCCGACTAGCGGGAAACTACGAGCAGTACTTC.

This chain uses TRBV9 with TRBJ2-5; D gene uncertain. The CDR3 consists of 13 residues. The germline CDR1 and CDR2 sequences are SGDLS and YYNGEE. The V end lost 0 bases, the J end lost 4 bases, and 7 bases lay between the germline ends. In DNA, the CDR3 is TGTGCCAGCAGCGTAGTCTACGGAGAGACCCAGTACTTC. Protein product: CASSVVYGETQYF. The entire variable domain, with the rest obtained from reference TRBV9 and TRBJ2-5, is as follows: DSGVTQTPKHLITATGQRVTLRCSPRSGDLSVYWYQQSLDQGLQFLIQYYNGEERAKGNILERFSAQQFPDLHSELNLSSLELGDSALYFCASSVVYGETQYFGPGTRLLVL.

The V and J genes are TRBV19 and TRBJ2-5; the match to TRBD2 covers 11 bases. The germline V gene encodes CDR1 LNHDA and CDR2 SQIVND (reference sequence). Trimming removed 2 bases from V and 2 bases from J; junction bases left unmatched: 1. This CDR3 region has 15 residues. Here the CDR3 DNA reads TGTGCCAGTAGTATACTAGCGGGAGGTCAAGAGACCCAGTACTTC. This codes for CASSILAGGQETQYF.

CDR3 in amino acids: CASSLAGGNEQYF. Here the CDR3 DNA reads TGCGCCAGCAGCTTGGCCGGGGGGAACGAGCAGTACTTC. This chain joins TRBV5-1 and TRBJ2-7; 7 bases map to TRBD2. V was pared by 0 bases and J by 5 bases, with 2 bases of the junction left unmatched. The CDR3 covers 13 residues. Germline-derived CDR1 and CDR2 are SGHRS and YFSETQ.

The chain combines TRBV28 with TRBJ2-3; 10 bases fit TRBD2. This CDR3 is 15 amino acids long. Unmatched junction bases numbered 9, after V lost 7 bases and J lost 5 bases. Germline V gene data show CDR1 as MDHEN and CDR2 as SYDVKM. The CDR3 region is CASIIAGGVKDTQYF. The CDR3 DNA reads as TGTGCCAGCATAATAGCGGGAGGAGTGAAAGATACGCAGTATTTT.

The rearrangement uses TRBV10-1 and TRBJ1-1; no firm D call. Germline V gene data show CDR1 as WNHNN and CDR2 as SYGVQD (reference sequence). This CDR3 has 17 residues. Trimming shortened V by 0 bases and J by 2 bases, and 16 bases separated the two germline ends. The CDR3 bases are TGCGCCAGCAGTGAGTCGAAGCGGGCGCGGGGAAACACTGAAGCTTTCTTT. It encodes CASSESKRARGNTEAFF.

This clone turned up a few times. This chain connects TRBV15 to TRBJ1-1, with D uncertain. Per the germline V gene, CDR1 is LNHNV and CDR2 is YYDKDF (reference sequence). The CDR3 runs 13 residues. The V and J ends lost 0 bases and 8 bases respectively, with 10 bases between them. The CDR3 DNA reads TGTGCCACCAGCAGAGATTTCCTAGGAGAAGCTTTCTTT. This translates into CATSRDFLGEAFF.

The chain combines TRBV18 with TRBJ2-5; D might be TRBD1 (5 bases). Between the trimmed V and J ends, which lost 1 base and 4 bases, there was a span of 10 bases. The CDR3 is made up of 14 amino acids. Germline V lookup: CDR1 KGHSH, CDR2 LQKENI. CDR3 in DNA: TGTGCCAGCTCACCACAGGGGCTGAGAGAGACCCAGTACTTC. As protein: CASSPQGLRETQYF.

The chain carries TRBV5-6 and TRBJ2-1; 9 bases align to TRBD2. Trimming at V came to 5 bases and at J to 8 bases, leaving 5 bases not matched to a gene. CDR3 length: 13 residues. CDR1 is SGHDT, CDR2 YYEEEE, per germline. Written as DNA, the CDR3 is TGTGCCAGCAGAACAACTAGCGGGTATGAGCAGTTCTTC. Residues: CASRTTSGYEQFF.

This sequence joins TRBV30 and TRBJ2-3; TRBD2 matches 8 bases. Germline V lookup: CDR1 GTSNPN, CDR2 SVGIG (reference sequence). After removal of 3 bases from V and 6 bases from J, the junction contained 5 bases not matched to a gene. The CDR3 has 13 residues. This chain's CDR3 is CAWSGRARDTQYF. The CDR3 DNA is TGTGCCTGGAGCGGGAGGGCTAGGGATACGCAGTATTTT.

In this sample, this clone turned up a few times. The CDR3 DNA is TGTGCCAGCAGTGAACAGTCTGAAGCTTTCTTT. Residues: CASSEQSEAFF. The gene calls are TRBV25-1 and TRBJ1-1; D is unresolved. Trimming removed 2 bases from V and 6 bases from J, with 4 bases in between. Germline V CDR1 and CDR2: MGHDK, SYGVNS. This CDR3 has 11 residues.